The clone carrying this T cell receptor beta chain was picked up one time. A J-beta primer mix and a sample-barcoded 5' primer were used in a second PCR of roughly 6 to 11 cycles. Via MiXCR, TCRdb re-called the 5' RACE reads, giving one row per CDR3 protein. The sample yields about 720,000 distinct CDR3 sequences, approximately 25% seen once. The CDR3 is made up of 18 amino acids. Germline CDR1 and CDR2: MNHEY and SVGAGI. Trimming removed 0 bases from V and 7 bases from J; junction bases left unmatched: 12. This sample is drawn from a study of blood T cells in healthy people across ages. A further study also used this sample, focusing on T cells of mothers and their children.

This receptor was obtained from a boy aged 5-17 years in good health. The sample comprised blood. This chain links TRBV6-5 with TRBJ1-6, with TRBD1 identical over 7 bases. The DNA for the CDR3 is TGTGCCAGCAGTTACTCGGCTTTCAGACAGGGCAGAAATTCACCCCTCCACTTT. It is translated as CASSYSAFRQGRNSPLHF.